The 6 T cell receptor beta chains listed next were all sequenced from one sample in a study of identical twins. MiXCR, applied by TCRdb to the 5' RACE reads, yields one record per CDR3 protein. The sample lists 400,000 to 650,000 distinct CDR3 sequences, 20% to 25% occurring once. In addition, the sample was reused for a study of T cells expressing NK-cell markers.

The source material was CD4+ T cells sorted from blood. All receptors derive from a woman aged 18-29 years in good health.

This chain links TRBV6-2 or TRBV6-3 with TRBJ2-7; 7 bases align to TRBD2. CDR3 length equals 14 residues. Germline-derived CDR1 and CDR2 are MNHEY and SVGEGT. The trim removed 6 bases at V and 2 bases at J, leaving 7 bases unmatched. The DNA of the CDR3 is TGTGCCAGCAGAGAAGAGGGAGGGACCTACGAGCAGTACTTC. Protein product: CASREEGGTYEQYF.

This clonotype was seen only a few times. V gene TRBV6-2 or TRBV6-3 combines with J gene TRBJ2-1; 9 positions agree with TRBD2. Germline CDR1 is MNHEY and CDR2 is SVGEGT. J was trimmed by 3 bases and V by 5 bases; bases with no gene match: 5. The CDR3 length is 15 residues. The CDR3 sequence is CASSGALAGYNEQFF. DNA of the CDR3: TGTGCCAGCAGTGGAGCACTAGCGGGCTACAATGAGCAGTTCTTC.

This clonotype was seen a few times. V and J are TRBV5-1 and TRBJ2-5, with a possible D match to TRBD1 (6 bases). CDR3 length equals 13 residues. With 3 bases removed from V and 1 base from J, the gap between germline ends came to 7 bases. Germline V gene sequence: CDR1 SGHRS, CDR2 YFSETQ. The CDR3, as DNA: TGCGCCAGCAGCTCGACAGGCCAAGAGACCCAGTACTTC. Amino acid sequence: CASSSTGQETQYF.

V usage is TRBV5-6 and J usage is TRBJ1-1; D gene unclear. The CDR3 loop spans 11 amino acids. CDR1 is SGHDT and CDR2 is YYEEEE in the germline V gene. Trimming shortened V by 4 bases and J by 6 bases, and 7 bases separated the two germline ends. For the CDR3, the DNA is TGTGCCAGCAGCCGTCTGGCTGAAGCTTTCTTT. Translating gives CASSRLAEAFF.

The CDR3 DNA follows: TGTGCCAGCACCCTGGGCAGGTCCTACGAGCAGTACTTC. This encodes CASTLGRSYEQYF. The rearrangement links TRBV2 to TRBJ2-7; no firm D call. The CDR3 sequence is 13 residues long. The V and J ends lost 7 bases and 1 base respectively, with 11 bases between them. Germline assignment: CDR1 SNHLY and CDR2 FYNNEI.

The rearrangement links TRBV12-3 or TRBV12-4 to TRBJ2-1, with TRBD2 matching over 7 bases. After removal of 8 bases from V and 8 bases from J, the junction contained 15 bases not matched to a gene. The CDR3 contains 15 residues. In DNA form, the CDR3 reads TGTGCCAGCGTCGATGTGGGCGGGGGACGTGATGAGCAGTTCTTC. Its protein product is CASVDVGGGRDEQFF.